The 15 T cell receptor beta chains presented below share a single source sample, sequenced in a study of blood T cell repertoires in COVID-19. Profiling relied on immunoSEQ multiplex PCR, and the TCRdb table lists in-frame clones only, not all of them. The data contain some 240,000 clones, around 80% of them singletons. The sample comprised PBMCs or T cells enriched from blood (not recorded which). All receptors come from a young man with acute COVID-19.

The rearrangement joins TRBV6-5 to TRBJ1-5; D not resolved. The CDR3 extends over 14 amino acids. Trimming left V 6 bases short and J 5 bases short, with 14 bases between. Germline-derived CDR1 and CDR2 are MNHEY and SVGAGI. The CDR3 reads CASSQLGSYQPQHF. The CDR3 bases are TGTGCCAGCAGCCAACTTGGGAGCTATCAGCCCCAGCATTTT.

This clone was picked up one time. The chain uses TRBV28 and TRBJ2-1; 7 bases fit TRBD1. V trimming: 8 bases; J trimming: 0 bases; junction bases outside the gene matches: 19. The CDR3 totals 19 residues. Germline V gives CDR1 MDHEN, CDR2 SYDVKM. This CDR3 is CASAGPQGPISSSYNEQFF. CDR3 bases: TGTGCCAGCGCAGGACCACAGGGGCCCATATCCAGCTCCTACAATGAGCAGTTCTTC.

This chain joins TRBV3-1 (or the pseudogene TRBV3-2) and TRBJ2-7, with 10 nucleotides matching TRBD2. From germline, CDR1 is LGHDT and CDR2 YNNKEL (reference sequence). The ends lost 9 bases at V and 5 bases at J; junction bases unmatched: 7. There are 13 residues in the CDR3. CDR3 bases: TGTGCCAGGAGCGGGAGGGCCGGTCACGAGCAGTACGTC. Its translation: CARSGRAGHEQYV.

The chain is built from TRBV4-3 and TRBJ2-3; D is uncertain. V was trimmed by 0 bases and J by 6 bases, leaving 7 bases between them. This CDR3 region has 13 residues. Germline CDR1 and CDR2: LGHNA and YSLEER. CDR3 sequence reads: CASSQELPDTQYF. Here the CDR3 DNA reads TGCGCCAGCAGCCAAGAACTACCCGATACGCAGTATTTT.

This clone has just a few counts. The V call is TRBV5-4, the J call TRBJ1-2, with 9 bases fitting TRBD1. Trimming took 3 bases from V and 3 from J; bases not matched to a gene: 9. The CDR3 runs to 16 residues. The germline V gene has CDR1 SGHNT and CDR2 YYREEE (reference sequence). Written as DNA, the CDR3 is TGTGCCAGCAGCTCCATCGGACAGGGGAGAGACTATGGCTACACCTTC. It codes for CASSSIGQGRDYGYTF.

In regard to this clone: The junction and the germline gene differ at one end; a read error may be behind it. The V gene is TRBV5-1, the J gene TRBJ1-2, with D possibly matching TRBD1 (6 bases). The CDR3 contains 14 residues. From germline, CDR1 is SGHRS and CDR2 YFSETQ. CDR3 bases: TGTGCCAGCAGCTTGGGGGACACTAACTATGGCTACACCTTC. Translating gives CASSLGDTNYGYTF.

The chain combines TRBV7-2 with TRBJ2-2, with a tentative D call TRBD1 (6 bases). The V gene's germline CDR1 is SGHTA and CDR2 FQGNSA. Trimming took 1 base from V and 3 from J, leaving 15 bases between them. This CDR3 is 17 amino acids long. CDR3 nucleotides: TGTGCCAGCAGCTTAGTTTACAGGGTGGTTGACACCGGGGAGCTGTTTTTT. Protein product: CASSLVYRVVDTGELFF.

The J gene is TRBJ1-3, the V gene TRBV6-5, with D perhaps TRBD1 (6 bases). Trimming shortened V by 7 bases and J by 4 bases, and 17 bases separated the two germline ends. Per germline, CDR1 MNHEY and CDR2 SVGAGI. The CDR3 contains 15 residues. This CDR3 reads CASITGQYQGNTIYF. CDR3 coding DNA: TGTGCCAGCATTACTGGACAGTATCAAGGAAACACCATATATTTT.

The chain has TRBV5-1 and TRBJ2-7; D may be TRBD1 (6 bases). Germline-derived CDR1 and CDR2 are SGHRS and YFSETQ. Trimming shortened V by 4 bases and J by 0 bases, and 11 bases separated the two germline ends. This CDR3 comprises 14 residues. The CDR3 DNA sequence: TGCGCCAGCAGCCCAGGACAGATCTCCTACGAGCAGTACGTC. Its translation is CASSPGQISYEQYV.

The rearrangement joins TRBV30 to TRBJ2-1; 9 bases are shared with TRBD2. There are 15 residues in the CDR3. V shed 0 bases and J 6 bases; nucleotides not matched to a gene: 6. Germline V gene sequence: CDR1 GTSNPN, CDR2 SVGIG (reference sequence). The CDR3: CAWSVTGLAINEQFF. For the CDR3, the DNA is TGTGCCTGGAGTGTAACGGGACTAGCAATCAATGAGCAGTTCTTC.

The gene calls are TRBV19 and TRBJ2-1; 10 nucleotides align to TRBD1. The V gene end was trimmed by 1 base and the J gene end by 6 bases; junction bases not matched to a gene: 0. The germline gives CDR1 LNHDA, CDR2 SQIVND (reference sequence). The CDR3 loop spans 14 amino acids. CDR3 loop: CASSIGTGGNEQFF. The CDR3 DNA sequence: TGTGCCAGTAGTATAGGGACAGGGGGCAATGAGCAGTTCTTC. Complete variable domain (other parts from reference TRBV19 and TRBJ2-1): DGGITQSPKYLFRKEGQNVTLSCEQNLNHDAMYWYRQDPGQGLRLIYYSQIVNDFQKGDIAEGYSVSREKKESFPLTVTSAQKNPTAFYLCASSIGTGGNEQFFGPGTRLTVL.

The genes are TRBV6-5 and TRBJ2-1; no clear D. Germline CDR1 is MNHEY and CDR2 is SVGAGI. The CDR3 has 12 amino acids. The V end was cut by 8 bases, the J end by 9 bases, with 14 bases between. The CDR3: CASGDPPREQFF. The CDR3 DNA reads TGTGCCAGCGGAGACCCCCCCCGTGAGCAGTTCTTC.

The rearrangement uses TRBV24-1 and TRBJ2-3, with D tentatively TRBD1 (6 bases). The V and J ends lost 1 base and 6 bases respectively, with 10 bases between them. The CDR3 extends over 14 amino acids. CDR1 and CDR2 from the germline V gene are KGHDR and SFDVKD. DNA of the CDR3: TGTGCCACCAGTGATTTCGTCAGGGGCGATACGCAGTATTTT. Its translation is CATSDFVRGDTQYF.

V and J are TRBV19 and TRBJ2-4; tentative D call: TRBD1 (5 bases). V gave up 5 bases and J gave up 2 bases, with 10 bases separating them. The germline V gene encodes CDR1 LNHDA and CDR2 SQIVND (reference sequence). The CDR3 covers 14 residues. Written as DNA, the CDR3 is TGTGCCAGTAGTGTATGGGGCTCCAAAAACATTCAGTACTTC. This sequence encodes CASSVWGSKNIQYF. Filled out from reference TRBV19 and TRBJ2-4, the complete variable domain reads DGGITQSPKYLFRKEGQNVTLSCEQNLNHDAMYWYRQDPGQGLRLIYYSQIVNDFQKGDIAEGYSVSREKKESFPLTVTSAQKNPTAFYLCASSVWGSKNIQYFGAGTRLSVL.

This chain connects TRBV19 to TRBJ1-1, with a possible D match to TRBD1 (6 bases). Trimming pared 5 bases from V and 1 base from J, leaving 23 bases between. CDR1 and CDR2 (germline): LNHDA, SQIVND (reference sequence). The CDR3 loop spans 18 amino acids. The DNA for the CDR3 is TGTGCCAGTAGTGTTTATAAAAAACAGGGTTTTGGGAACACTGAAGCTTTCTTT. It codes for CASSVYKKQGFGNTEAFF.